A single sample gave rise to the 2 T cell receptor beta chains below, sequenced in a study of breast tumors, draining lymph nodes, adjacent tissues. TCRdb independently ran MiXCR on the multiplex PCR reads; one entry per CDR3 protein. The table shows fewer than 90,000 distinct CDR3 sequences, with roughly 29% occurring only once. Axillary draining lymph nodes of breast cancer patients supplied the node samples. Sequencing input: axillary lymph node tissue. The receptors were sampled from a female donor with breast cancer. Some clones in this sample may be carry-over from other donors' samples.

This clonotype was observed many times. CDR3 sequence: CASSLTDSTNEKLFF. The CDR3 DNA reads as TGTGCCAGCTCCTTGACGGATTCAACTAATGAAAAACTGTTTTTT. The chain uses TRBV18 and TRBJ1-4; D gene uncertain. This CDR3 comprises 15 residues. Germline V gene data show CDR1 as KGHSH and CDR2 as LQKENI. V was clipped by 6 bases and J by 0 bases, with 11 bases between them.

Points on this clonotype: Given a much more abundant clone one base away, this may be a read error. The V call is TRBV19, the J call TRBJ2-7; a weak D match, TRBD2 (5 bases). V lost 5 bases and J lost 12, with 23 bases in between. The CDR3 sequence is 14 residues long. Germline loops: CDR1 LNHDA, CDR2 SQIVND (reference sequence). CDR3 DNA: TGTGCCAGTAGTCTGGTTGGACTCAACTACGGGCGGTACTTC. Amino acids: CASSLVGLNYGRYF.